The present TCR beta chain was sequenced within a study of identical twins. This clonotype turned up a few times. CDR1 is DFQATT and CDR2 is SNEGSKA in the germline V gene (reference sequence). The CDR3 is 13 amino acids. Trimming pared 0 bases from V and 3 bases from J, leaving 9 bases between. TCRdb called the 5' RACE reads again in MiXCR, with one record for every CDR3 protein. The table includes about 500,000 distinct CDR3 sequences, over 11% detected once. The same sample was also used in a study of yellow fever vaccine responses in identical twins.

Sequenced sample: CD4+ T cells sorted from blood. The origin of this receptor is a woman between 18 and 29 years old in good health. The rearrangement uses TRBV20-1 and TRBJ2-7, with D unresolved. The CDR3 DNA sequence: TGCAGTGCTAGAGATCTTAGGAACTACGAGCAGTACTTC. The encoded protein is CSARDLRNYEQYF.